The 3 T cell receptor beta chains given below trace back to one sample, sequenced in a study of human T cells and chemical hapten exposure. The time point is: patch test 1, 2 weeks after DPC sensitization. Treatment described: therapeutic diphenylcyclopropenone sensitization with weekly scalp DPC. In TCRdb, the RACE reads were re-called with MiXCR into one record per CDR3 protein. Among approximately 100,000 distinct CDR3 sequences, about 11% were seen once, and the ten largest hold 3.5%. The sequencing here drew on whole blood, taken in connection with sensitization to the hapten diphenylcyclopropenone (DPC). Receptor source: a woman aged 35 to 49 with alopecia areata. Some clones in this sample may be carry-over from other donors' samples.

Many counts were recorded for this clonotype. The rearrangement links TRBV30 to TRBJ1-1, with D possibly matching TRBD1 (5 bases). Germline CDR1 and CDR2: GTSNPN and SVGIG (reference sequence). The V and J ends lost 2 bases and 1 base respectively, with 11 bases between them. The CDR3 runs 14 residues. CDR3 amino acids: CAWSQAGWNTEAFF. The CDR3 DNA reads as TGTGCCTGGAGTCAGGCAGGGTGGAACACTGAAGCTTTCTTT.

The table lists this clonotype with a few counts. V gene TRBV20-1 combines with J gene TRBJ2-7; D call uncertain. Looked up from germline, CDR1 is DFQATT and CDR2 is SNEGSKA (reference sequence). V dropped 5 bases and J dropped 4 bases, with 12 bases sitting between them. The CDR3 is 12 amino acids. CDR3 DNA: TGCAGTGCTGGTCAGGACCGGTACGAGCAGTACTTC. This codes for CSAGQDRYEQYF.

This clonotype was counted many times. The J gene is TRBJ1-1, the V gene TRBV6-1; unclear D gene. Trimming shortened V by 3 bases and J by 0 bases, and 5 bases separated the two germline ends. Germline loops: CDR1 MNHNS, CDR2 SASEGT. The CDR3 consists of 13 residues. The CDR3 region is CASSDRMNTEAFF. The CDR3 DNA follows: TGTGCCAGCAGTGACAGAATGAACACTGAAGCTTTCTTT.